Following are 7 T cell receptor beta chains from one sample sequenced in a study of neurological immune-mediated disorders. TCRdb reprocessed the 5' RACE reads with MiXCR, giving one entry per CDR3 protein. There are some 61,000 distinct CDR3 sequences in the sample; about 4% occur only once, and 1.3% lies in the top ten. The specimen sequenced was PBMCs. The origin of the receptors is a man in his thirties or forties with multiple sclerosis.

This clonotype was counted between two and nine times. V is TRBV24-1 and J is TRBJ2-3; TRBD2 aligns across 9 bases. Trimming removed 9 bases from V and 0 bases from J; junction bases left unmatched: 18. The CDR3 length is 19 residues. Germline CDR1 and CDR2: KGHDR and SFDVKD. The CDR3 sequence is CATRPGSGGTHRSTDTQYF. The CDR3, as DNA: TGTGCCACCCGACCTGGAAGCGGGGGGACCCACCGAAGCACAGATACGCAGTATTTT.

This clonotype was seen more than once but under ten times. This rearrangement joins TRBV20-1 to TRBJ1-1, with 10 bases aligning to TRBD1. Germline CDR1 and CDR2: DFQATT and SNEGSKA (reference sequence). V lost 0 bases to trimming and J lost 6 bases; unmatched junction nucleotides: 7. The CDR3 length is 15 residues. In nucleotides, the CDR3 is TGCAGTGCTAGAGACCCGGGACAGGGGAGCCCTGAAGCTTTCTTT. Amino acids: CSARDPGQGSPEAFF.

This clonotype was counted many times. The V gene is TRBV7-9, the J gene TRBJ2-7; 8 positions match TRBD1. The CDR3 totals 15 residues. Germline CDR1 SEHNR, CDR2 FQNEAQ (reference sequence). Unmatched junction bases numbered 9, after V lost 5 bases and J lost 3 bases. The CDR3 reads CASSPPGQDDYEQYF. Written as DNA, the CDR3 is TGTGCCAGCAGCCCGCCGGGACAGGACGACTACGAGCAGTACTTC.

The sample holds many counts of this clonotype. The V and J genes are TRBV10-3 and TRBJ2-7, with 11 positions matching TRBD2. Trimming at V came to 8 bases and at J to 1 base, leaving 7 bases not matched to a gene. Germline CDR1 is ENHRY and CDR2 is SYGVKD. The length of the CDR3 is 15 residues. CDR3 bases: TGTGCCATCGGAGAACTAGCGGGGGTGTCCTACGAGCAGTACTTC. The encoded protein is CAIGELAGVSYEQYF.

This clonotype was found a few times. A much bigger clone sits one base away, suggesting this may be a read error. The chain links TRBV15 to TRBJ2-6, with D possibly being TRBD2 (6 bases). The CDR3 spans 18 residues. Germline values: CDR1 LNHNV, CDR2 YYDKDF (reference sequence). The CDR3 here is CATSGRSGEADGAKVLTF. For the CDR3, the DNA is TGTGCCACCAGCGGGAGATCGGGAGAGGCGGACGGGGCCAAAGTCCTGACTTTC.

This clonotype was counted ten times or more. This sequence joins TRBV20-1 and TRBJ1-4; D ambiguous. V shed 6 bases and J shed 5 bases, with 16 bases lying between them. The CDR3 contains 14 residues. Germline loops: CDR1 DFQATT, CDR2 SNEGSKA (reference sequence). DNA for the CDR3: TGCAGTGCCACTAACAGCGGCTCAAATGAAAAACTGTTTTTT. It translates to CSATNSGSNEKLFF.

This clonotype was seen at least ten times. V usage is TRBV5-5 and J usage is TRBJ1-5; possibly TRBD1 for D (6 bases). This CDR3 contains 14 residues. V shed 0 bases and J shed 6 bases, with 10 bases lying between them. Germline V gives CDR1 SGHKS, CDR2 YYEKEE (reference sequence). CDR3 loop: CASSLVGGGQPQHF. The CDR3 DNA follows: TGTGCCAGCAGCTTGGTGGGGGGCGGTCAGCCCCAGCATTTT.